A single sample gave rise to the 18 T cell receptor beta chains below, sequenced in a study of a mutant IDH1 vaccine in newly diagnosed glioma. Time point: week 5, during vaccination. What each vaccine dose contained was 300 ug of mutant IDH1 20-mer peptide, accompanied by topical imiquimod. Measured with immunoSEQ multiplex PCR; TCRdb has only the in-frame clones, and not every one. The sample yields 45,000 to 60,000 clones, 78% seen once. Their cognate antigens are unknown. Material: PBMCs, obtained from a glioma patient whose treatment included an IDH1 peptide vaccine. These receptors were collected from a man in his fifties with glioma.

The chain is built from TRBV11-1 and TRBJ2-1; possible D gene TRBD1, 5 bases. CDR1 is SGHAT, CDR2 FQDESV, per germline (reference sequence). The V gene lost 3 bases and the J gene lost 9 bases, with 15 bases spanning the gap. The CDR3 contains 14 residues. This chain's CDR3 is CASSLGRVLSEQFF. The CDR3 DNA is TGTGCCAGCAGCTTGGGCAGGGTTTTGAGTGAGCAGTTCTTC.

The rearrangement joins TRBV7-9 to TRBJ2-7; D is undetermined. Between the trimmed V and J ends, which lost 6 bases and 0 bases, there was a span of 6 bases. Germline lookup yields CDR1 SEHNR and CDR2 FQNEAQ (reference sequence). This CDR3 region has 12 residues. The chain's CDR3 is CASSFSSYEQYF. The CDR3 DNA is TGTGCCAGCAGTTTTAGCTCCTACGAGCAGTACTTC. Filled out from reference TRBV7-9 and TRBJ2-7, the complete variable domain reads DTGVSQNPRHKITKRGQNVTFRCDPISEHNRLYWYRQTLGQGPEFLTYFQNEAQLEKSRLLSDRFSAERPKGSFSTLEIQRTEQGDSAMYLCASSFSSYEQYFGPGTRLTVT.

The CDR3, as DNA: TGTGCCAGCGGTTCTACCTACGAGCAGTACTTC. Translation: CASGSTYEQYF. This chain uses TRBV2 with TRBJ2-7; D is unclear. V lost 8 bases, J lost 2 bases, and 7 bases lay in between. Germline values: CDR1 SNHLY, CDR2 FYNNEI. CDR3 length: 11 residues.

V usage is TRBV5-1 and J usage is TRBJ2-7; tentatively, D is TRBD2 (5 bases). The CDR3 runs 14 residues. V shed 5 bases and J shed 2 bases, with 14 bases lying between them. Germline values: CDR1 SGHRS, CDR2 YFSETQ. Here the CDR3 DNA reads TGCGCCAGCAGACCCGGGATGGGCCCCTACGAGCAGTACTTC. Amino acid sequence: CASRPGMGPYEQYF.

This clone showed up just a few times. The chain couples TRBV4-3 to TRBJ2-1; perhaps D is TRBD1 or TRBD2 (6 bases each). CDR1 LGHNA and CDR2 YSLEER come from the germline V gene. The CDR3 length is 14 residues. Trimming removed 0 bases from V and 7 bases from J, with 10 bases in between. CDR3 sequence (DNA): TGCGCCAGCAGCCAAGACCGGGGGCGGAATGAGCAGTTCTTC. Protein sequence: CASSQDRGRNEQFF.

This chain uses TRBV6-5 with TRBJ2-7; TRBD1 matches 7 bases. Germline V gene data show CDR1 as MNHEY and CDR2 as SVGAGI. V shed 7 bases and J 4 bases; nucleotides not matched to a gene: 10. CDR3 length: 14 amino acids. CDR3 DNA sequence: TGTGCCAGCAAGATTGGAACAGGGGAGTACGAGCAGTACTTC. Translating it yields CASKIGTGEYEQYF.

The chain has TRBV5-1 and TRBJ1-1; 7 positions agree with TRBD1. Trimming cost V 0 bases and J 0 bases; bases outside gene matches: 5. Per the germline V gene, CDR1 is SGHRS and CDR2 is YFSETQ. This CDR3 comprises 16 residues. The CDR3 DNA reads as TGCGCCAGCAGCTTGGCACAGGGGATTCTGAACACTGAAGCTTTCTTT. Protein sequence: CASSLAQGILNTEAFF.

The V call is TRBV7-3, the J call TRBJ1-1, with 7 bases identical to TRBD1. The junction had 9 bases not matched to a gene; V was cut back by 5 bases and J by 6 bases. Germline assignment: CDR1 SGHTA and CDR2 FQGTGA. The CDR3 has 14 amino acids. The CDR3 region is CASSPQGVGAEAFF. The CDR3 DNA follows: TGTGCCAGCAGCCCTCAGGGGGTAGGGGCTGAAGCTTTCTTT.

The rearrangement uses TRBV5-1 and TRBJ1-4, with 8 bases fitting TRBD1. CDR3 length equals 17 residues. Germline CDR1 and CDR2: SGHRS and YFSETQ. Trimming cost V 3 bases and J 3 bases; bases outside gene matches: 10. CDR3 sequence: CASSSGPAQGANEKLFF. The CDR3 region has the DNA TGCGCCAGCAGCTCCGGACCCGCACAGGGGGCTAATGAAAAACTGTTTTTT.

The gene calls are TRBV5-1 and TRBJ1-1; D gene uncertain. The CDR3 contains 12 residues. Germline CDR1 SGHRS, CDR2 YFSETQ. V was clipped by 2 bases and J by 5 bases, with 7 bases between them. The CDR3 here is CASSFEGTEAFF. The CDR3 DNA reads TGCGCCAGCAGCTTCGAAGGGACTGAAGCTTTCTTT.

The chain is built from TRBV2 and TRBJ1-1; 8 nucleotides line up with TRBD1. The V gene's germline CDR1 is SNHLY and CDR2 FYNNEI. There are 14 residues in the CDR3. Trimming removed 6 bases from V and 1 base from J; junction bases left unmatched: 4. CDR3 residues: CASSWDRRNTEAFF. The DNA for the CDR3 is TGTGCCAGCAGCTGGGACAGGCGGAACACTGAAGCTTTCTTT.

The chain has TRBV7-2 and TRBJ2-2; weak D call: TRBD1 (5 bases). V lost 6 bases and J 5 bases, leaving 16 bases between the germline ends. Per the germline V gene, CDR1 is SGHTA and CDR2 is FQGNSA. The CDR3 contains 15 residues. CDR3 sequence: CASSRTSGETGELFF. The CDR3 DNA reads as TGTGCCAGCAGTCGGACATCCGGTGAAACCGGGGAGCTGTTTTTT.

The V gene is TRBV6-6, the J gene TRBJ1-5; TRBD1 might be the D (6 bases). Germline-derived CDR1 and CDR2 are MNHNY and SVGAGI (reference sequence). This CDR3 is built from 16 residues. V lost 3 bases and J lost 1, with 13 bases in between. CDR3 DNA: TGTGCCAGCAGTTATGGACAGACTATGAGCAATCAGCCCCAGCATTTT. Translating it yields CASSYGQTMSNQPQHF.

V and J are TRBV10-3 and TRBJ1-1; D may be TRBD1 (5 bases). The CDR3 runs 17 residues. Germline V gene lookup returns CDR1 ENHRY and CDR2 SYGVKD. Between the trimmed V and J ends, which lost 1 base and 0 bases, there was a span of 15 bases. The CDR3 protein is CAISEYGRERVNTEAFF. The CDR3 DNA is TGTGCCATCAGTGAGTATGGCAGGGAGAGAGTGAACACTGAAGCTTTCTTT.

The CDR3 protein is CASSQGDSPSETQYF. The CDR3 bases are TGTGCCAGCAGCCAAGGGGACTCACCATCAGAGACCCAGTACTTC. The rearrangement links TRBV4-2 to TRBJ2-5; TRBD2 might be the D (6 bases). This CDR3 has 15 amino acids. The germline CDR1 and CDR2 sequences are LGHNA and YNFKEQ. The ends were cut back, 1 base at V and 4 bases at J, with 13 bases in the middle.

V and J are TRBV20-1 and TRBJ1-4, with D unclear. The CDR3 sequence is 11 residues long. Trimming removed 4 bases at V and 8 bases at J, with 8 bases between. From germline, CDR1 is DFQATT and CDR2 SNEGSKA (reference sequence). For the CDR3, the DNA is TGCAGTGCTACAGTGGGCGAAAAACTGTTTTTT. Translating gives CSATVGEKLFF.

The genes are TRBV28 and TRBJ1-5; the D gene is possibly TRBD1 (6 bases). CDR1 is MDHEN, CDR2 SYDVKM, per germline. V shed 4 bases and J shed 11 bases, with 21 bases lying between them. The CDR3 sequence is 15 residues long. This CDR3 reads CASSSGQTAALSQHF. The CDR3 bases are TGTGCCAGCAGTTCCGGACAGACCGCGGCTTTGTCCCAGCATTTT.

V is TRBV25-1 and J is TRBJ1-3; D call uncertain. The CDR3 covers 15 residues. Trimming shortened V by 1 base and J by 4 bases, and 11 bases separated the two germline ends. CDR1 is MGHDK and CDR2 is SYGVNS in the germline V gene. Here the CDR3 reads CASSELIGKGNTIYF. CDR3 DNA sequence: TGTGCCAGCAGTGAATTAATAGGGAAAGGAAACACCATATATTTT.